This T cell receptor (beta chain) emerged from a study of CD8 T cells in ankylosing spondylitis. Study-level findings and limits: In ankylosing spondylitis blood, a motif of eight highly homologous TCR beta variants appeared characteristic. Researchers reportedly found disease-linked clones significantly enriched in matched ankylosing spondylitis synovial fluid.

Germline values: CDR1 SGHVS, CDR2 FNYEAQ. The CDR3 has 14 residues. V was trimmed by 5 bases and J by 5 bases, leaving 15 bases between them. TCRdb called the 5' RACE reads again in MiXCR, with one record for every CDR3 protein. The data show 300,000 to 400,000 distinct CDR3 sequences, about 20% seen once. A remark on this clonotype: Its target is unknown.

This chain joins TRBV7-6 and TRBJ2-5, with TRBD2 as a possible D gene (6 bases). Material: blood, either unsorted or a sorted T cell fraction (not recorded which). The TCR sequence derives from a male donor with ankylosing spondylitis. This chain's CDR3 is CASSGTGVRETQYF. DNA for the CDR3: TGTGCCAGCAGCGGAACGGGGGTGAGGGAGACCCAGTACTTC. The full variable domain, completed using reference TRBV7-6 and TRBJ2-5, is GAGVSQSPRYKVTKRGQDVALRCDPISGHVSLYWYRQALGQGPEFLTYFNYEAQQDKSGLPNDRFSAERPEGSISTLTIQRTEQRDSAMYRCASSGTGVRETQYFGPGTRLLVL.